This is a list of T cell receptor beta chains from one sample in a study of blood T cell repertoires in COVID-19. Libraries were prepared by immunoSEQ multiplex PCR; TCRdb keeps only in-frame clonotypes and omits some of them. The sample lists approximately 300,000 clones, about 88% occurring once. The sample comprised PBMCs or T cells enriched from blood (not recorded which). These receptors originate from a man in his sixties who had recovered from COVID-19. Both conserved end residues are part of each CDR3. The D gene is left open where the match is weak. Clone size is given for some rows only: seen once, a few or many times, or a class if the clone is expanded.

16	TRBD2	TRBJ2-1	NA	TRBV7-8	TGTGCCAGCAGCCCCCTGACCGCTAGCGGGCTCGGTGAGCAGTTCTTC	CASSPLTASGLGEQFF
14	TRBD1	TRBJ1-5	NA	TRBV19	TGTGCCAGTAGTCGGGACAGGAACAATCAGCCCCAGCATTTT	CASSRDRNNQPQHF
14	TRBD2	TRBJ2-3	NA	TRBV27	TGTGCCAGCAGACTAGCGGGAGCACCCAATACGCAGTATTTT	CASRLAGAPNTQYF
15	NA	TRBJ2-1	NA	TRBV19	TGTGCCAGTAGTCAGGCAGGGAGGTACGGCAATGAGCAGTTCTTC	CASSQAGRYGNEQFF
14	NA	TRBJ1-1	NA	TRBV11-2	TGTGCCAGCAGCCAACAGGGTCCGGGCACTGAAGCTTTCTTT	CASSQQGPGTEAFF
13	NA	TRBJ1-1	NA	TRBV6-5	TGTGCCAGCAGAATAACAATGAACACTGAAGCTTTCTTT	CASRITMNTEAFF
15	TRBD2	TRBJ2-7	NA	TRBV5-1	TGCGCCAGCAGCTGGCTTAGCGGGGGCAACTACGAGCAGTACTTC	CASSWLSGGNYEQYF
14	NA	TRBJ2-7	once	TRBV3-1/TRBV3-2	TGTGCCAGCAGCCAAGTCGGGGGGCTCTACGAGCAGTACTTC	CASSQVGGLYEQYF
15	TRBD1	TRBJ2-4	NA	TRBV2	TGTGCCAGCAGTGGGACAGGCTTAGCCAAAAACATTCAGTACTTC	CASSGTGLAKNIQYF
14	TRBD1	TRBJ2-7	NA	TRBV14	TGTGCCAGCAGCCCCGGGACAGGTGTCTACGAGCAGTACTTC	CASSPGTGVYEQYF
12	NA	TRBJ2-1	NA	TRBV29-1	TGCAGCGTTGTGCCCGGGAACTATGAGCAGTTCTTC	CSVVPGNYEQFF
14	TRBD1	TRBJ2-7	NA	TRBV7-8	TGTGCCAGCAGCCAAGGACAGGGGGCGGAGGAGCAGTACTTC	CASSQGQGAEEQYF
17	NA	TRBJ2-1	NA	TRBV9	TGTGCCAGCAGCCCACCCCGGGGGGCCCAGGGTTACAATGAGCAGTTCTTC	CASSPPRGAQGYNEQFF
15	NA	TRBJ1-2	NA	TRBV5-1	TGCGCCAGCAGCTTGAGTTCTGGGCGAAGCTATGGCTACACCTTC	CASSLSSGRSYGYTF
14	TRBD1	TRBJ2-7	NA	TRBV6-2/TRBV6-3	TGTGCCAGCACCCCGGGACAGGGGGCCTACGAGCAGTACTTC	CASTPGQGAYEQYF
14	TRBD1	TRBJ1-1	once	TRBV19	TGTGCCAGTAGTATAAGACAGGGGAACACTGAAGCTTTCTTT	CASSIRQGNTEAFF
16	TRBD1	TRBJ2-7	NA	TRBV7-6	TGTGCCAGCAGCCCCCGACAGGGGTTGGGTGATGTCGAGCAGTACTTC	CASSPRQGLGDVEQYF
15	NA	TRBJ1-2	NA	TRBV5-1	TGCGCCAGCAGCGCCGGTTGGGGGGGTGGCTATGGCTACACCTTC	CASSAGWGGGYGYTF
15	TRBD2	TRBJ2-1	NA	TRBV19	TGTGCCAGTAGTCGGTTTAGCGGGGGGGTTTATGAGCAGTTCTTC	CASSRFSGGVYEQFF
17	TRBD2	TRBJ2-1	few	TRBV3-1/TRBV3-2	TGTGCCAGCAGCCAAGACTACGGACTAGCGGGAGGGAATGAGCAGTTCTTC	CASSQDYGLAGGNEQFF
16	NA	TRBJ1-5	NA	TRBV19	TGTGCCAGTAGTCCCACGACAGGCTATAGCAATCAGCCCCAGCATTTT	CASSPTTGYSNQPQHF
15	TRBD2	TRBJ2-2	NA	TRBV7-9	TGTGCCAGCAGCCTCTGGGACTACCCCACCGGGGAGCTGTTTTTT	CASSLWDYPTGELFF
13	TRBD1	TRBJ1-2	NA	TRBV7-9	TGTGCCAGCAGCTTATCGACAGGGCGAGGCTACACCTTC	CASSLSTGRGYTF
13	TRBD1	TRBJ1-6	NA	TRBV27	TGTGCCAGCAGTTCTCGTACAGGGGAGCCCCTCCACTTT	CASSSRTGEPLHF
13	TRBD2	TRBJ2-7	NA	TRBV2	TGTGCCAGCACTAGCGGGGGTTTCCACGAGCAGTACTTC	CASTSGGFHEQYF
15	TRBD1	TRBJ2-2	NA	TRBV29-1	TGCAGCGTTCCGAGGGACAGGGCTAACACCGGGGAGCTGTTTTTT	CSVPRDRANTGELFF
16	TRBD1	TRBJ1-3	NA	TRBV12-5	TGTGCTAGCCACTCCGGGACAGGACGGACTGGAAACACCATATATTTT	CASHSGTGRTGNTIYF
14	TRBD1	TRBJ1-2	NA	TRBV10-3	TGTGCCATAAGGCCGGGACAGACCTCGGGCGGCTACACCTTC	CAIRPGQTSGGYTF
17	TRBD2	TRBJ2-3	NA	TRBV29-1	TGCAGCGCTGTGGGCTCGGGGGGTAGAACTAGCACAGATACGCAGTATTTT	CSAVGSGGRTSTDTQYF
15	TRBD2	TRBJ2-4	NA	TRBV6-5	TGTGCCAGCAGGGCTAGCGGTGTGATCAAAAACATTCAGTACTTC	CASRASGVIKNIQYF
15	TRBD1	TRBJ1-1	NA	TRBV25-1	TGTGCCAGCAAAAAAAACCAAGGACAGGCGACTGAAGCTTTCTTT	CASKKNQGQATEAFF
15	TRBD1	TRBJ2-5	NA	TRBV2	TGTGCCAGCAGTCCTGGGACAGGGGGGCAAGAGACCCAGTACTTC	CASSPGTGGQETQYF
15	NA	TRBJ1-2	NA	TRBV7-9	TGTGCCAGCAGCTTAGTCCGGGATCGCGGCTATGGCTACACCTTC	CASSLVRDRGYGYTF
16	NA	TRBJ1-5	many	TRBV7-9	TGTGCCAGCAGCCCACGGTGGTGGGGAGGTGATCAGCCCCAGCATTTT	CASSPRWWGGDQPQHF
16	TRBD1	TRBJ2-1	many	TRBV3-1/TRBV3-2	TGTGCCAGCAGCCAACTTCTAGGACAGGGGGTACATGAGCAGTTCTTC	CASSQLLGQGVHEQFF
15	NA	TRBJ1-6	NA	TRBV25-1	TGTGCCAGCAGTCAACTCGACAGGCTGGGATCACCCCTCCACTTT	CASSQLDRLGSPLHF
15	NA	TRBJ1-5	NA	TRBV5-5	TGTGCCAGCAGCCCGGACAGCGATAGCAATCAGCCCCAGCATTTT	CASSPDSDSNQPQHF
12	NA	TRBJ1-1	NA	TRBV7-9	TGTGCCAGCAGCTTAACGGGCACTGAAGCTTTCTTT	CASSLTGTEAFF
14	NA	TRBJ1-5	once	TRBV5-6	TGTGCCAGCAGCCTCGCAGGTATAAATCAGCCCCAGCATTTT	CASSLAGINQPQHF
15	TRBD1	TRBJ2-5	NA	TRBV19	TGTGCCAGTAGTATTACCGGGACAGATCAAGAGACCCAGTACTTC	CASSITGTDQETQYF
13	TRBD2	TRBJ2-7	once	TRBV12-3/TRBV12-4	TGTGCCAGCAGTCCCGGGGGGTCCTACGAGCAGTACTTC	CASSPGGSYEQYF
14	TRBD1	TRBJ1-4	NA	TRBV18	TGTGCCAGCTCACCAACAGGGGGTGGTGAAAAACTGTTTTTT	CASSPTGGGEKLFF
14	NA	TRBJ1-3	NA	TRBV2	TGTGCCAGCAAACAGTCAACCTCTGGAAACACCATATATTTT	CASKQSTSGNTIYF
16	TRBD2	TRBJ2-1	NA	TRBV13	TGTGCCAGCAGCTTATCGGGGACTAGCGGGAGAAATGAGCAGTTCTTC	CASSLSGTSGRNEQFF
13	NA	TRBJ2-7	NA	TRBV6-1	TGTGCCAGCAGTGCGGGTCCGCCGGGCGAGCAGTACTTC	CASSAGPPGEQYF
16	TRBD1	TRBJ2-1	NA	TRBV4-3	TGCGCCAGCAGCCAAGCTTCGGCAGGGGGCATGAATGAGCAGTTCTTC	CASSQASAGGMNEQFF
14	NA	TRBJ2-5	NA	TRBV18	TGTGCCAGCTCACCAAGGGAGACTGGGGAGACCCAGTACTTC	CASSPRETGETQYF
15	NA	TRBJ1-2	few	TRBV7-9	TGTGCCAGCAGCTCTGACCGACAGGCTAACTATGGCTACACCTTC	CASSSDRQANYGYTF
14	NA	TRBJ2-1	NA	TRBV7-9	TGTGCCAGCAGCCCTCCCGGGGTTATAAATGAGCAGTTCTTC	CASSPPGVINEQFF
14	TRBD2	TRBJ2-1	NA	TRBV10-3	TGTGCCATCAGTATAGCGGGGGGGAGGAATGAGCAGTTCTTC	CAISIAGGRNEQFF
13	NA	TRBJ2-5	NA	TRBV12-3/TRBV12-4	TGTGCCAGCAGGACCGGGACAAAAGAGACCCAGTACTTC	CASRTGTKETQYF
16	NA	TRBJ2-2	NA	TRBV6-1	TGTGCCAGCAGTGAATTGGGGGGTGGGAGGCCCGGGGAGCTGTTTTTT	CASSELGGGRPGELFF
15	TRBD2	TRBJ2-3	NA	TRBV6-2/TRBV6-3	TGTGCCAGCAGTTACTCCCCCGGGGGGTTAGATACGCAGTATTTT	CASSYSPGGLDTQYF
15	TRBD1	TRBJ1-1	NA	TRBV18	TGTGCCAGCTCGTCTAAACAGGGGTTTGGGGCGGCGGCTTTCTTT	CASSSKQGFGAAAFF
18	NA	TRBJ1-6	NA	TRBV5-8	TGTGCCAGCAGCTTCCTGAGAGGCGACAGCTCCTATAATTCACCCCTCCACTTT	CASSFLRGDSSYNSPLHF
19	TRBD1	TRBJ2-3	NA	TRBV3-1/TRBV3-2	TGTGCCAGCAGCCAAGGCTCGGGTGGGGCAGGGGGATCGACAGATACGCAGTATTTT	CASSQGSGGAGGSTDTQYF
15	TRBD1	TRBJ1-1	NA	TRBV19	TGTGCCAGTAGTTCGACAGGGCCACTGAACACTGAAGCTTTCTTT	CASSSTGPLNTEAFF
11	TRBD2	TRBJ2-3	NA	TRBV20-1	TGCAGTGCTGTTAGCGGGATGATGCAGTATTTT	CSAVSGMMQYF
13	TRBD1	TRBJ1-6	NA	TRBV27	TGTGCCAGCAGGGAGGACAGGGCATCACCCCTCCACTTT	CASREDRASPLHF
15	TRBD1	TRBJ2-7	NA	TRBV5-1	TGCGCCAGCAGCCCCGACCGGACAGGGGGGGGCGAGCAGTACTTC	CASSPDRTGGGEQYF